Following are 9 T cell receptor beta chains from one sample sequenced in a study of identical twins. TCRdb re-called the 5' RACE reads with MiXCR, one entry per CDR3 protein. The sample includes roughly 280,000 distinct CDR3 sequences, roughly 10% of them seen just once. In addition, the sample was reused for a study of yellow fever vaccine responses in identical twins.

The sample comprised CD8+ T cells sorted from blood. Receptor source: a woman aged 18-29 years in good health.

This clonotype occurred a few times. The chain's CDR3 is CASSSTSGKNNEQFF. The CDR3 region has the DNA TGTGCCAGCAGTAGCACTAGCGGGAAGAACAATGAGCAGTTCTTC. This chain links TRBV6-2 or TRBV6-3 with TRBJ2-1; 10 bases agree with TRBD2. J gave up 5 bases and V 5 bases, and 6 bases lay outside the gene matches. The CDR3 has 15 amino acids. Germline V gives CDR1 MNHEY, CDR2 SVGEGT.

The rearrangement uses TRBV12-3 or TRBV12-4 and TRBJ1-1; D is ambiguous. Between the trimmed V and J ends, which lost 8 bases and 1 base, there was a span of 8 bases. This CDR3 is 12 amino acids long. The CDR3 sequence: CASGWRNTEAFF. The CDR3 DNA follows: TGTGCCAGCGGATGGAGGAACACTGAAGCTTTCTTT.

This clonotype appeared many times. The J gene is TRBJ2-1, the V gene TRBV7-8, with D hard to call. Trimming removed 1 base from V and 8 bases from J, with 12 bases in between. Germline V gene sequence: CDR1 SGHVS, CDR2 FQNEAQ. The CDR3 contains 14 residues. In nucleotides, the CDR3 is TGTGCCAGCAGCTTAGATGGCACCTGGGATGAGCAGTTCTTC. Translation gives CASSLDGTWDEQFF.

This clonotype was seen repeatedly, ten times or more. The gene calls are TRBV2 and TRBJ2-7; 7 bases are a match to TRBD2. This CDR3 spans 13 amino acids. With 3 bases clipped from V and 2 bases from J, the junction kept 1 base outside the gene matches. Germline CDR1 SNHLY, CDR2 FYNNEI. In DNA, the CDR3 is TGTGCCAGCAGTGATGGACTAGCCTACGAGCAGTACTTC. This sequence encodes CASSDGLAYEQYF.

This clonotype has at least ten counts. This sequence joins TRBV29-1 and TRBJ2-1; TRBD2 agrees at 7 bases. Germline values: CDR1 SQVTM, CDR2 ANQGSEA. The CDR3 consists of 13 residues. V trimming: 0 bases; J trimming: 10 bases; junction bases outside the gene matches: 6. The CDR3 region is CSVEDGLADEQFF. DNA of the CDR3: TGCAGCGTTGAAGACGGGCTAGCGGACGAGCAGTTCTTC.

This clonotype was recorded at least ten times. An end of the junction differs from the germline gene, which may be a read error. V usage is TRBV20-1 and J usage is TRBJ2-3, with 8 nucleotides matching TRBD2. The CDR3 has 15 residues. CDR1 DFQATT and CDR2 SNEGSKA come from the germline V gene (reference sequence). CDR3 sequence (DNA): TGCAGTGCTCGAGATATCGGGGGGGCCATAGATACGCAGTATTTT. Translated: CSARDIGGAIDTQYF.

There are a few counts of this clonotype. This chain uses TRBV27 with TRBJ1-5; D is undetermined. V was clipped by 4 bases and J by 0 bases, with 10 bases between them. Per the germline V gene, CDR1 is MNHEY and CDR2 is SMNVEV (reference sequence). This CDR3 is built from 15 residues. Here the CDR3 reads CASSSSDYSNQPQHF. The CDR3 region has the DNA TGTGCCAGCAGTTCCTCAGATTATAGCAATCAGCCCCAGCATTTT.

This clonotype was detected ten times or more. The V call is TRBV9, the J call TRBJ1-2, with unresolved D. The V end was cut by 1 base, the J end by 2 bases, with 15 bases between. This CDR3 spans 16 amino acids. Per germline, CDR1 SGDLS and CDR2 YYNGEE. CDR3 sequence: CASSVTNGTANYGYTF. The CDR3 nucleotides are TGTGCCAGCAGCGTAACCAATGGAACAGCGAACTATGGCTACACCTTC.

The chain joins TRBV4-2 to TRBJ2-3, with 7 bases identical to TRBD2. CDR3 length: 18 amino acids. Germline CDR1 LGHNA, CDR2 YNFKEQ. V trimming: 1 base; J trimming: 3 bases; junction bases outside the gene matches: 13. Here the CDR3 reads CASSQANGLVHLTDTQYF. The CDR3 DNA follows: TGTGCCAGCAGCCAAGCAAATGGACTAGTCCATTTAACAGATACGCAGTATTTT.